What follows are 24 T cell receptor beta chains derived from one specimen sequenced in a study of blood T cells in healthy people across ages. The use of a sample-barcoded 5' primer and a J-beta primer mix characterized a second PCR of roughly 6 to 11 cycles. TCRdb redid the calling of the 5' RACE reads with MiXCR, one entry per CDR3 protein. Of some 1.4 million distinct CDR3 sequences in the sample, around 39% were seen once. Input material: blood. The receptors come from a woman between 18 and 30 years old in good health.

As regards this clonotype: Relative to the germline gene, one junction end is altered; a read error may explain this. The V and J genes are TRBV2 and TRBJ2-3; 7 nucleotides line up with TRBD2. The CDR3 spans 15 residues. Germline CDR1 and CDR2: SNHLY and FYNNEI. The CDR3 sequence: CASSGLAASTDMQYF. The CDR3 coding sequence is TGTGCCAGCAGTGGTCTAGCGGCTAGCACAGATATGCAGTATTTT.

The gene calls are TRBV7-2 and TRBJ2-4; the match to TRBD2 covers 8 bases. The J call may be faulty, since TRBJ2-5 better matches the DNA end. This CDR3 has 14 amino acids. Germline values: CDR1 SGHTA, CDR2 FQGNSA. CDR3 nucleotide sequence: TGTGCCAGCAGCCGCCGGGGGGGCGACGAGACCCAGTACTTC. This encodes CASSRRGGDETQYF.

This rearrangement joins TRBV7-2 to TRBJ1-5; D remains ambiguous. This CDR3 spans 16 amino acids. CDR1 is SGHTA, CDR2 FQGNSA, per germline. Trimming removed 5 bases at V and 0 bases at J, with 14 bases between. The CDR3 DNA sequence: TGTGCCAGCAGCCCAGGAGAGCCCTATAGCAATCAGCCCCAGCATTTT. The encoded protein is CASSPGEPYSNQPQHF.

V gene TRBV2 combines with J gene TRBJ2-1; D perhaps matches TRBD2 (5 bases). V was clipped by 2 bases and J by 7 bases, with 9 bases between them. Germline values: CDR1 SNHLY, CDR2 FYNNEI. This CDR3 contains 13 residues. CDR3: CASSECGLNEQFF. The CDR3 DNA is TGTGCCAGCAGTGAATGTGGACTGAATGAGCAGTTCTTC.

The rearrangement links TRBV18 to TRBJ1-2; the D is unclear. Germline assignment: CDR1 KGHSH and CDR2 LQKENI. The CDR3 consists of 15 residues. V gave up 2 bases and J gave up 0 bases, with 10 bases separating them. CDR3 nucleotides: TGTGCCAGCTCACCAGGGTTATTAGCTAACTATGGCTACACCTTC. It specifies CASSPGLLANYGYTF. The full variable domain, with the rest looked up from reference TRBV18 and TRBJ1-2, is NAGVMQNPRHLVRRRGQEARLRCSPMKGHSHVYWYRQLPEEGLKFMVYLQKENIIDESGMPKERFSAEFPKEGPSILRIQQVVRGDSAAYFCASSPGLLANYGYTFGSGTRLTVV.

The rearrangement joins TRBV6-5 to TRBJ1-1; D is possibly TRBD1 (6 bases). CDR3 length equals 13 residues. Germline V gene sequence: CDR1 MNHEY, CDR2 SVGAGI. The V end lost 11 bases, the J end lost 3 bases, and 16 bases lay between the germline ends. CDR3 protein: CAAGGGLYTEAFF. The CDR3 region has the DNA TGTGCCGCTGGGGGGGGCCTCTACACTGAAGCTTTCTTT.

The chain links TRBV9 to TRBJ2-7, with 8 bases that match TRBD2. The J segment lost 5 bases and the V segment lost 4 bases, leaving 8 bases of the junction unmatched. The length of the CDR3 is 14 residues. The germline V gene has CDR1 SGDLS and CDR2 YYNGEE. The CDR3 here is CASSSGTSLNEQYF. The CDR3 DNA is TGTGCCAGCAGCTCCGGGACTAGTTTAAACGAGCAGTACTTC.

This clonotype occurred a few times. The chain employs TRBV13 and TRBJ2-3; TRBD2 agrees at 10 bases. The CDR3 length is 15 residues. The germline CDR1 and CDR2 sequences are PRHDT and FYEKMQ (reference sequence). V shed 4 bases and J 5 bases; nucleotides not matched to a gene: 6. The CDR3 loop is CASSSRAGGLDTQYF. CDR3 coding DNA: TGTGCCAGCAGCTCCCGAGCGGGAGGGTTAGATACGCAGTATTTT.

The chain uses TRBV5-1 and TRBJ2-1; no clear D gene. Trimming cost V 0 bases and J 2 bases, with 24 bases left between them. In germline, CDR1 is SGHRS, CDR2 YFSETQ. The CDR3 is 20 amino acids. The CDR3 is CASSLGKGSGSVSTYNEQFF. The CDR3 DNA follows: TGCGCCAGCAGCTTGGGGAAAGGCTCGGGTTCTGTATCGACCTACAATGAGCAGTTCTTC.

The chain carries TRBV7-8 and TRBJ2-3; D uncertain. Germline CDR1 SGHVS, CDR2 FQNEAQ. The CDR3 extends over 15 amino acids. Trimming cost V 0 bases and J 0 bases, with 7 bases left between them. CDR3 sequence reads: CASSLALISTDTQYF. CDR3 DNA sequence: TGTGCCAGCAGCTTAGCTTTGATCAGCACAGATACGCAGTATTTT. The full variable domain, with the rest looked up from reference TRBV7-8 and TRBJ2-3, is GAGVSQSPRYKVAKRGQDVALRCDPISGHVSLFWYQQALGQGPEFLTYFQNEAQLDKSGLPSDRFFAERPEGSVSTLKIQRTQQEDSAVYLCASSLALISTDTQYFGPGTRLTVL.

The DNA for the CDR3 is TGTGCCAGCAGCGTAGTTGCCGGGAGAGATGAGCAGTTCTTC. It specifies CASSVVAGRDEQFF. The chain carries TRBV9 and TRBJ2-1, with a weak D call TRBD2 (6 bases). Trimming left V 0 bases short and J 8 bases short, with 12 bases between. The CDR3 is made up of 14 amino acids. Germline lookup yields CDR1 SGDLS and CDR2 YYNGEE.

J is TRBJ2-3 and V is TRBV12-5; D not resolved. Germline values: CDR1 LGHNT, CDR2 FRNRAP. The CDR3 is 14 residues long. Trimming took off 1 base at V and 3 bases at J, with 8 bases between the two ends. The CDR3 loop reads CASGLGLTTDTQYF. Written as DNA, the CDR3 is TGTGCTAGTGGTTTGGGACTCACTACAGATACGCAGTATTTT.

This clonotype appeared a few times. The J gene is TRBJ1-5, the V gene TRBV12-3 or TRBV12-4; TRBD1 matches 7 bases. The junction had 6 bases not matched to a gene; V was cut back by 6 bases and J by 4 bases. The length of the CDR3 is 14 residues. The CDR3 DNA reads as TGTGCCAGCAGCCCAGACAGGGAGAATCAGCCCCAGCATTTT. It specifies CASSPDRENQPQHF.

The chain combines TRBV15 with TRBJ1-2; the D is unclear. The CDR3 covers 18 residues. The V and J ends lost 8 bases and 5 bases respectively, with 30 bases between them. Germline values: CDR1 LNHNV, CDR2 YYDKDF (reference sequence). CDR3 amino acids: CATLADGAQLTGGYGYTF. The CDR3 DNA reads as TGTGCCACCCTGGCTGACGGAGCGCAGCTAACCGGAGGTTATGGCTACACCTTC.

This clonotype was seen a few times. CDR3 sequence: CAISEATGGETQYF. CDR3 bases: TGTGCCATCAGTGAGGCGACGGGGGGAGAGACCCAGTACTTC. This chain connects TRBV10-3 to TRBJ2-7, with 7 bases that match TRBD2. The tail of the sequence fits TRBJ2-5 better, so the J call may be wrong. Germline V gene data show CDR1 as ENHRY and CDR2 as SYGVKD. The CDR3 totals 14 residues.

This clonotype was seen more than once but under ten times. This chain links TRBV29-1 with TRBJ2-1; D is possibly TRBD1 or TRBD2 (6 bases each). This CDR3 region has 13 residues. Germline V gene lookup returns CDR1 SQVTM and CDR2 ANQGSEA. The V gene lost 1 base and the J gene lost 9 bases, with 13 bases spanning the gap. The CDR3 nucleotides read TGCAGCGTTGAAGGGCCCGGGGGCTGTGAGCAGTTCTTC. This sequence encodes CSVEGPGGCEQFF.

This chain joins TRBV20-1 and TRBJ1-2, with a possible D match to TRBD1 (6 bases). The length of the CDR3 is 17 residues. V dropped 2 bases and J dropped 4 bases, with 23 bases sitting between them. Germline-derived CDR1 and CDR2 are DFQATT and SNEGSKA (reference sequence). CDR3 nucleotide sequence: TGCAGTGCTAGAATCCCGCAGGCTGCGGGGGCCAGCTATGGCTACACCTTC. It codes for CSARIPQAAGASYGYTF.

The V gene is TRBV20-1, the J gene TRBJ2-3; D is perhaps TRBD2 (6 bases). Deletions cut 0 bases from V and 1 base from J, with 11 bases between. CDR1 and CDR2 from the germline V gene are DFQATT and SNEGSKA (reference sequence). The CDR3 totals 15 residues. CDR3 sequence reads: CSARDVPSGTDTQYF. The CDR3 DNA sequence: TGCAGTGCTAGAGATGTGCCTAGCGGCACAGATACGCAGTATTTT.

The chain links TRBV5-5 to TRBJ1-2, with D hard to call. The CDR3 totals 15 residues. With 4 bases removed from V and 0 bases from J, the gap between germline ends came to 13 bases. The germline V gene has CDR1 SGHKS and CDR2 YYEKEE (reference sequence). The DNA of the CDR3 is TGTGCCAGCAGCCAAGTCGGGCCAGCTAACTATGGCTACACCTTC. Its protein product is CASSQVGPANYGYTF.

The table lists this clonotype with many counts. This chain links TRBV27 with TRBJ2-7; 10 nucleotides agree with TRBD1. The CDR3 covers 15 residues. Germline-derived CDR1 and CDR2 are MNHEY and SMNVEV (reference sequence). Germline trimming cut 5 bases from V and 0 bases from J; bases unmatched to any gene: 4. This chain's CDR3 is CASSQGTGVSYEQYF. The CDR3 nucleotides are TGTGCCAGCAGTCAAGGGACAGGGGTCTCCTACGAGCAGTACTTC.

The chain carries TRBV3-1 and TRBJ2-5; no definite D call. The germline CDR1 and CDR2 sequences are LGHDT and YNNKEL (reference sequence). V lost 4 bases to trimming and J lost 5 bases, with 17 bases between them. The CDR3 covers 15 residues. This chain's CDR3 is CASSRLAHALETQYF. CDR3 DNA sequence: TGTGCCAGCAGCCGTCTGGCGCACGCATTGGAGACCCAGTACTTC.

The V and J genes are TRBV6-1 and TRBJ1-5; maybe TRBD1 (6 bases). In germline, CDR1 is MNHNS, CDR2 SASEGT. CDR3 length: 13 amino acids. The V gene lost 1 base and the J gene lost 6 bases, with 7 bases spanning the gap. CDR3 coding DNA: TGTGCCAGCAGTGAAGGAGGGGGTCAGCCCCAGCATTTT. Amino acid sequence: CASSEGGGQPQHF.

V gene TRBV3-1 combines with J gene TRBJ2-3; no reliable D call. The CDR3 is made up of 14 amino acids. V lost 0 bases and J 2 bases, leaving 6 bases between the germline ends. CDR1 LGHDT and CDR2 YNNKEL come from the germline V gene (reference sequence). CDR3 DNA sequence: TGTGCCAGCAGCCAAGATCGTCTCACAGATACGCAGTATTTT. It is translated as CASSQDRLTDTQYF.

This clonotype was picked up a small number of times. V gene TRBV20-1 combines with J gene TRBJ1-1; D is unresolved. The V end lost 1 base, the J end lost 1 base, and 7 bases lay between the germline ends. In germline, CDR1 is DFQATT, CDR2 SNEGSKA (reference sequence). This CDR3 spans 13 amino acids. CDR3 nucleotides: TGCAGTGCTAGAGGGGCAGGGAACACTGAAGCTTTCTTT. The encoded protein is CSARGAGNTEAFF.